The clone carrying this T cell receptor (beta chain) was counted ten times or more. Its antigen remains unknown. This CDR3 contains 13 residues. V lost 3 bases, J lost 4 bases, and 10 bases lay in between. Germline CDR1 and CDR2: SNHLY and FYNNEI. The time point is: persistent/refractory GD, antithyroid drugs over 5 years with positive TRAb. The TCR library was made from RNA extracted from PBMCs. In building TCR beta libraries, iRepertoire HTBI primers were used together with Arm-PCR of CDR3 regions. A single record per CDR3 protein comes from TCRdb applying MiXCR to the multiplex PCR reads. The sample comprises a few hundred thousand distinct CDR3 sequences, 20% to 25% of which are singletons, and around 13% rests with the top ten. This record comes from a study of regulatory T cells in long-lasting Graves disease. Study-level background: Over 5 years of antithyroid drugs with positive TSH receptor antibodies was taken to mean persistent Graves' disease. Study observations and caveats: The study found TRBV28, TRBJ1-2 and TRBJ2-5 favored in persistent disease. Newly diagnosed patients shared 966 public clonotypes; persistent patients shared a few thousand.

Specimen: peripheral blood mononuclear cells (PBMCs), collected when the disease was refractory, from a patient treated with antithyroid drugs. The clonotype comes from a female donor with Graves disease. V gene TRBV2 combines with J gene TRBJ2-7, with D possibly matching TRBD2 (6 bases). The CDR3 sequence: CASSDTGSYEQYF. CDR3 in DNA: TGTGCCAGCAGTGATACCGGGAGTTACGAGCAGTACTTC.